Shown below are 14 T cell receptor beta chains from a single sample sequenced in a study of cytotoxic CD8 clonotypes in ibrutinib-treated CLL. The table came from immunoSEQ multiplex PCR; TCRdb's copy has only in-frame clones and leaves some out. The sample contains roughly 330,000 clones, over 55% of which appear only once. This specimen consisted of PBMCs, obtained after 36 months of ibrutinib treatment. These receptors all stem from a human donor with chronic lymphocytic leukemia.

This chain's CDR3 is CASSVIGTYYQETQYF. Here the CDR3 DNA reads TGTGCCAGCAGCGTAATCGGGACTTACTACCAAGAGACCCAGTACTTC. V and J are TRBV7-9 and TRBJ2-5, with D perhaps TRBD2 (6 bases). V gave up 5 bases and J gave up 0 bases, with 16 bases separating them. The CDR3 totals 16 residues. In germline, CDR1 is SEHNR, CDR2 FQNEAQ (reference sequence). The full variable domain, in which reference TRBV7-9 and TRBJ2-5 provide the parts outside the CDR3, is DTGVSQNPRHKITKRGQNVTFRCDPISEHNRLYWYRQTLGQGPEFLTYFQNEAQLEKSRLLSDRFSAERPKGSFSTLEIQRTEQGDSAMYLCASSVIGTYYQETQYFGPGTRLLVL.

This clone was recorded a few times. The chain has TRBV9 and TRBJ1-2; D is unclear. V shed 0 bases and J shed 0 bases, with 12 bases lying between them. The CDR3 sequence is 16 residues long. The V gene's germline CDR1 is SGDLS and CDR2 YYNGEE. Here the CDR3 DNA reads TGTGCCAGCAGCGTAGGGGTAGGCAGAACTAACTATGGCTACACCTTC. Its protein product is CASSVGVGRTNYGYTF.

The chain joins TRBV7-3 to TRBJ2-1; D gene uncertain. Trimming pared 2 bases from V and 9 bases from J, leaving 8 bases between. The V gene's germline CDR1 is SGHTA and CDR2 FQGTGA. The CDR3 is 12 amino acids. In DNA form, the CDR3 reads TGTGCCAGCAGCTTAGGTGTCGGTGAGCAGTTCTTC. It yields the protein CASSLGVGEQFF.

This clone was seen a handful of times. The V call is TRBV4-1, the J call TRBJ2-7; D is possibly TRBD1 (5 bases). V shed 4 bases and J shed 1 base, with 8 bases lying between them. The CDR3 is 13 amino acids. CDR1 MGHRA and CDR2 YSYEKL come from the germline V gene. DNA of the CDR3: TGCGCCAGCAGCCCCCAGGGATCCTACGAGCAGTACTTC. Its protein product is CASSPQGSYEQYF.

This clone was seen just once. J is TRBJ2-7 and V is TRBV5-8; possibly TRBD1 for D (5 bases). CDR1 SGHTS and CDR2 YDEGEE come from the germline V gene. This CDR3 region has 15 residues. V lost 1 base, J lost 6 bases, and 17 bases lay in between. The CDR3 loop is CASSLRRQGYSEQYF. CDR3 nucleotides: TGTGCCAGCAGCTTGCGGCGGCAGGGATACTCCGAGCAGTACTTC. Full variable domain (remainder filled in from reference TRBV5-8 and TRBJ2-7): EAGVTQSPTHLIKTRGQQATLRCSPISGHTSVYWYQQALGLGLQFLLWYDEGEERNRGNFPPRFSGRQFPNYSSELNVNALELEDSALYLCASSLRRQGYSEQYFGPGTRLTVT.

V is TRBV18 and J is TRBJ2-1; the match to TRBD2 covers 8 bases. Trimming took 1 base from V and 6 from J; bases not matched to a gene: 11. Germline V gene sequence: CDR1 KGHSH, CDR2 LQKENI. The CDR3 spans 17 residues. The DNA of the CDR3 is TGTGCCAGCTCACCACGGAATAGCGGGGCGACCTCCAATGAGCAGTTCTTC. Its translation: CASSPRNSGATSNEQFF.

This clone was picked up a small number of times. This chain links TRBV5-1 with TRBJ1-2; 7 positions agree with TRBD1. The CDR3 has 14 amino acids. V shed 2 bases and J 4 bases; nucleotides not matched to a gene: 5. Germline CDR1 reads SGHRS; CDR2 reads YFSETQ. Here the CDR3 reads CASSFTGQSYGYTF. The CDR3, as DNA: TGCGCCAGCAGCTTTACGGGACAGAGCTATGGCTACACCTTC.

The CDR3 spells CASRLDTSSGNTIYF. The CDR3 DNA reads as TGTGCCAGCAGACTCGACACGAGCTCTGGAAACACCATATATTTT. The chain combines TRBV2 with TRBJ1-3; D not certain. CDR1 and CDR2 from the germline V gene are SNHLY and FYNNEI. The CDR3 sequence is 15 residues long. The ends were cut back, 6 bases at V and 0 bases at J, with 12 bases in the middle. The whole variable domain, remainder taken from reference TRBV2 and TRBJ1-3, is EPEVTQTPSHQVTQMGQEVILRCVPISNHLYFYWYRQILGQKVEFLVSFYNNEISEKSEIFDDQFSVERPDGSNFTLKIRSTKLEDSAMYFCASRLDTSSGNTIYFGEGSWLTVV.

This chain uses TRBV27 with TRBJ2-2, with 11 bases aligning to TRBD2. The CDR3 is 16 residues long. V was clipped by 10 bases and J by 5 bases; unmatched bases: 12. Germline-derived CDR1 and CDR2 are MNHEY and SMNVEV (reference sequence). The CDR3 bases are TGTGCCACCAAAAGGGAGCTAGCGGGGGGTACCGGGGAGCTGTTTTTT. Residues: CATKRELAGGTGELFF.

The chain combines TRBV9 with TRBJ1-3, with a tentative D call TRBD1 (6 bases). Germline V gives CDR1 SGDLS, CDR2 YYNGEE. V was trimmed by 4 bases and J by 2 bases, leaving 13 bases between them. This CDR3 spans 15 amino acids. Here the CDR3 reads CASSPGTRAGNTIYF. The DNA for the CDR3 is TGTGCCAGCAGCCCCGGGACACGAGCTGGAAACACCATATATTTT.

The CDR3 bases are TGTGCCAGCAGCTTAGCAGGGAATCACGGGGAGCTGTTTTTT. Protein product: CASSLAGNHGELFF. The chain employs TRBV11-2 and TRBJ2-2; a weak D match, TRBD1 (5 bases). Germline CDR1 is SGHAT and CDR2 is FQNNGV. The CDR3 totals 14 residues. Trimming left V 1 base short and J 7 bases short, with 10 bases between.

V gene TRBV18 combines with J gene TRBJ2-7; D unresolved. V was shortened by 1 base and J by 4 bases, with 11 bases between the two germline ends. This CDR3 has 14 residues. Per the germline V gene, CDR1 is KGHSH and CDR2 is LQKENI. As DNA, the CDR3 is TGTGCCAGCTCACCACGGTCCAGACCTTACGAGCAGTACTTC. Residues: CASSPRSRPYEQYF.

The V call is TRBV9, the J call TRBJ1-3; D ambiguous. CDR3 length equals 16 residues. Germline CDR1 reads SGDLS; CDR2 reads YYNGEE. Trimming stripped 0 bases from V and 0 bases from J, with 10 bases between. CDR3 amino acids: CASSVGIGSSGNTIYF. CDR3 sequence (DNA): TGTGCCAGCAGCGTAGGGATCGGGAGCTCTGGAAACACCATATATTTT.

The chain couples TRBV19 to TRBJ2-1, with 8 bases matching TRBD2. CDR3 size: 15 residues. Germline lookup yields CDR1 LNHDA and CDR2 SQIVND (reference sequence). V gave up 6 bases and J gave up 0 bases; unmatched junction bases: 4. The CDR3 nucleotides are TGTGCCAGTAGGAACGCGGGGGGCTCCTACAATGAGCAGTTCTTC. It translates to CASRNAGGSYNEQFF.